These 6 T cell receptor beta chains came from one sample sequenced in a study of Ad26.COV2.S vaccination and SARS-CoV-2 variants. Some clones are missing from TCRdb's copy, which holds only in-frame ones; the method was immunoSEQ multiplex PCR. The table has about 450,000 clones, roughly 89% seen once. Treatment specified: 15 to 20 received Ad26.COV2.S at low or high dose, single or two shots; about 5 received placebo; per-sample allocation not given. Specimen acquisition occurred on day 63 following the initial vaccine or placebo injection. This sample comprised peripheral blood, obtained in a trial of Ad26.COV2.S vaccine versus placebo. The receptors originated from a person between 18 and 60 years old who received the Ad26.COV2.S COVID-19 vaccine or a placebo.

Regarding this clone: This may arise from a read error, as a much more abundant clone is one base away. The sample contains more than one DNA sequence encoding this CDR3. This chain uses TRBV11-3 with TRBJ1-2; 8 nucleotides align to TRBD1. J was trimmed by 3 bases and V by 5 bases; bases with no gene match: 2. Germline V CDR1 and CDR2: SGHNT, YENEEA. The CDR3 loop spans 13 amino acids. The chain's CDR3 is CASSPDRDYGYTF. The CDR3 nucleotides are TGTGCCAGCAGCCCGGACAGGGACTATGGCTACACCTTC.

The rearrangement uses TRBV11-2 and TRBJ1-3, with 7 bases that match TRBD1. The germline gives CDR1 SGHAT, CDR2 FQNNGV. Unmatched junction bases numbered 9, after V lost 3 bases and J lost 4 bases. This CDR3 has 16 residues. The CDR3, as DNA: TGTGCCAGCAGCTTGACAGGGATGGGCGGGGGAAACACCATATATTTT. Translating gives CASSLTGMGGGNTIYF.

The V call is TRBV5-1, the J call TRBJ2-5, with 9 bases lining up with TRBD1. This CDR3 is built from 15 residues. Germline trimming cut 0 bases from V and 9 bases from J; bases unmatched to any gene: 9. The V gene's germline CDR1 is SGHRS and CDR2 YFSETQ. The CDR3, as DNA: TGCGCCAGCAGCTTGGTGGGGACAGGGTATGAATCCCAGTACTTC. Protein sequence: CASSLVGTGYESQYF.

V gene TRBV5-1 combines with J gene TRBJ1-1; D ambiguous. Germline V gene data show CDR1 as SGHRS and CDR2 as YFSETQ. The CDR3 length is 15 residues. V lost 0 bases and J lost 4, with 13 bases in between. The CDR3 loop is CASSLVLVSTTEAFF. CDR3 in DNA: TGCGCCAGCAGCTTGGTTTTAGTAAGCACCACTGAAGCTTTCTTT.

J is TRBJ1-1 and V is TRBV5-6; 8 positions agree with TRBD1. Per the germline V gene, CDR1 is SGHDT and CDR2 is YYEEEE. The CDR3 has 15 amino acids. Trimming cost V 4 bases and J 5 bases; bases outside gene matches: 10. The CDR3 nucleotides read TGTGCCAGCAGCCTCCGGACAGGGATCGGGACTGAAGCTTTCTTT. Translation gives CASSLRTGIGTEAFF.

Written as DNA, the CDR3 is TGCGCCAGCAGTTTCAGGGACCCGCCCCAGCATTTT. Translating it yields CASSFRDPPQHF. This chain joins TRBV23-1 and TRBJ1-5; maybe TRBD1 (5 bases). TRBV23-1 is reported as an ORF; its role is uncertain. The CDR3 is 12 amino acids. V lost 5 bases and J 9 bases, leaving 11 bases between the germline ends.